Below, 3 T cell receptor beta chains from the same sample are listed, as sequenced in a study of blood T cell repertoires in COVID-19. The assay was immunoSEQ multiplex PCR, and TCRdb's table has in-frame clones only and misses some. This table holds some 62,000 clones, more than 80% found once. The source material was PBMCs or T cells enriched from blood (not recorded which). The receptors originated from a woman in her thirties or forties with acute COVID-19.

The chain combines TRBV2 with TRBJ1-4; TRBD1 aligns across 7 bases. The CDR3 sequence is 18 residues long. The V gene end was trimmed by 5 bases and the J gene end by 3 bases; junction bases not matched to a gene: 15. Germline V gene lookup returns CDR1 SNHLY and CDR2 FYNNEI. The CDR3 DNA reads TGTGCCAGCAGTTTGGGGAGACAGGGCGGCTTTGCTAATGAAAAACTGTTTTTT. Protein sequence: CASSLGRQGGFANEKLFF.

This rearrangement joins TRBV19 to TRBJ2-1; a possible D gene is TRBD2 (6 bases). Germline CDR1 LNHDA, CDR2 SQIVND (reference sequence). V was pared by 8 bases and J by 2 bases, with 13 bases between. CDR3 size: 14 residues. DNA of the CDR3: TGTGCCAGTTGTGTGGGAGGTGCCTACAATGAGCAGTTCTTC. Protein: CASCVGGAYNEQFF.

The CDR3 sequence: CASRRSNQPQHF. The DNA of the CDR3 is TGTGCCAGCAGGCGGAGCAATCAGCCCCAGCATTTT. The rearrangement links TRBV2 to TRBJ1-5; D gene uncertain. CDR3 length: 12 residues. Germline V gene sequence: CDR1 SNHLY, CDR2 FYNNEI. Trimming left V 6 bases short and J 1 base short, with 4 bases between.